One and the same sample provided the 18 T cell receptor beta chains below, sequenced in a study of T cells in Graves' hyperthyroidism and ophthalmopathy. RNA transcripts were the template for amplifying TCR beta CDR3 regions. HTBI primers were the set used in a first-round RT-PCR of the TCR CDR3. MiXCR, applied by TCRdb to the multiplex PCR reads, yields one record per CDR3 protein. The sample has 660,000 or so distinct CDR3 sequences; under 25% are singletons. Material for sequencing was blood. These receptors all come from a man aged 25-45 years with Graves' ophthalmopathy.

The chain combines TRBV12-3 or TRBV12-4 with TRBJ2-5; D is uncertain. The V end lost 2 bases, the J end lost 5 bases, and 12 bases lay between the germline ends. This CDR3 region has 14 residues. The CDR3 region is CASSLHLQGETQYF. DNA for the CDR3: TGTGCCAGCAGTTTACACCTACAAGGGGAGACCCAGTACTTC.

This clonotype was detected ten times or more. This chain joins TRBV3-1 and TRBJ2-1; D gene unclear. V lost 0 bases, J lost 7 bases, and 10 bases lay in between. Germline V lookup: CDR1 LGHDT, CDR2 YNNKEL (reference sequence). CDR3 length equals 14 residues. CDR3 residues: CASSQDGLWNEQFF. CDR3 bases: TGTGCCAGCAGCCAAGATGGTTTGTGGAATGAGCAGTTCTTC.

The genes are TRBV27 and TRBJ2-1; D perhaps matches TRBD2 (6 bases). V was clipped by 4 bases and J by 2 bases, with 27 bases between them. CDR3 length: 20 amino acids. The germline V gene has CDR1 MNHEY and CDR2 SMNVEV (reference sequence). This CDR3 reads CASSWLPHSSGQGAYNEQFF. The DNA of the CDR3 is TGTGCCAGCAGTTGGCTGCCACACTCGAGCGGGCAAGGGGCCTACAATGAGCAGTTCTTC.

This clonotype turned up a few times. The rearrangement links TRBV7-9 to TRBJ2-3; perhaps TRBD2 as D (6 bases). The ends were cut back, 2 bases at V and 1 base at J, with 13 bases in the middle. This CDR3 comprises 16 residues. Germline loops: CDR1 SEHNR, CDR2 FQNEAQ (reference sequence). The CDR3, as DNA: TGTGCCAGCAGCTTAAGGCGGGGAGTAGGCACAGATACGCAGTATTTT. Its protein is CASSLRRGVGTDTQYF.

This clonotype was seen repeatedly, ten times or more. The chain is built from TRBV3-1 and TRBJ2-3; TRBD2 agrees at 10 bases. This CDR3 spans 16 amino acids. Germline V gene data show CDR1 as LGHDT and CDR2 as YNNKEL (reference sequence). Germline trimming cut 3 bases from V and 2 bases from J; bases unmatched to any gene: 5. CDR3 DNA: TGTGCCAGCAGCCAGTTTCTAGCGGGGGCCACAGATACGCAGTATTTT. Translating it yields CASSQFLAGATDTQYF.

This chain's CDR3 is CASSLVGASNQPQHF. CDR3 coding DNA: TGTGCCAGCAGTTTAGTGGGGGCGAGCAATCAGCCCCAGCATTTT. The chain has TRBV27 and TRBJ1-5; tentatively, D is TRBD1 (6 bases). CDR3 length equals 15 residues. Per germline, CDR1 MNHEY and CDR2 SMNVEV (reference sequence). The germline V and J ends were trimmed by 2 bases and 1 base, with 9 bases remaining between them.

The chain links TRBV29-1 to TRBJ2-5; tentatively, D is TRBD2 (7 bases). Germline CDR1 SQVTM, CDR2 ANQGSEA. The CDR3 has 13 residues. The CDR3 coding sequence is TGCAACGCCGAGGGGGGGAGGGCAGAGACCCAGTACTTC. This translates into CNAEGGRAETQYF.

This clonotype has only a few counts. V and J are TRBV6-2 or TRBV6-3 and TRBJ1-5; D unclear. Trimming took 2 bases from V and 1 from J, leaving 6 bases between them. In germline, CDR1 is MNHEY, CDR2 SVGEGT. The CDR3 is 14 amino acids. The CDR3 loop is CASSYQNSNQPQHF. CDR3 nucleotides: TGTGCCAGCAGTTACCAAAACAGCAATCAGCCCCAGCATTTT.

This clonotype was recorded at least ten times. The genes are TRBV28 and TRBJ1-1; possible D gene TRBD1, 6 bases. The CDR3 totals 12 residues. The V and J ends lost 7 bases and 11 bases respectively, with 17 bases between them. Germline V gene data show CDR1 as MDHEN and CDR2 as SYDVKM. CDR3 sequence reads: CASTSYTGKAFF. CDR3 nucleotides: TGTGCCAGCACCTCTTATACAGGGAAGGCTTTCTTT.

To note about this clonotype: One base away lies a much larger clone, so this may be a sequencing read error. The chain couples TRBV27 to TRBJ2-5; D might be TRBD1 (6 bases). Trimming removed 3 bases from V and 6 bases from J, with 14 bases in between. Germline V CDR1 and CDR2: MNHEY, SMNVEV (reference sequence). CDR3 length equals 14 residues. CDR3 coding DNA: TGTGCCAGCAGTTTCGGGGCAGGGGTAAAGACCCAGTACTTC. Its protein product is CASSFGAGVKTQYF.

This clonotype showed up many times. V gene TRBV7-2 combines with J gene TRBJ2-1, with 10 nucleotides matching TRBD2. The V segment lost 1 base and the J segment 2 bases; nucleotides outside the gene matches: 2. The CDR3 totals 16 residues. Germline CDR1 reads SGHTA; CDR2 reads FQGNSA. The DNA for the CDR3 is TGTGCCAGCAGCTTAGAGAGCGGGAGGGCCTACAATGAGCAGTTCTTC. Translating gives CASSLESGRAYNEQFF.

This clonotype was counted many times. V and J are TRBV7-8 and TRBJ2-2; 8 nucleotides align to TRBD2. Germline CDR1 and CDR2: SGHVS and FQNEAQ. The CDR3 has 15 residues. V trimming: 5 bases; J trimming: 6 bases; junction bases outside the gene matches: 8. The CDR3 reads CASSRPGGGAGELFF. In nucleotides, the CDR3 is TGTGCCAGCAGCCGGCCGGGAGGGGGGGCCGGGGAGCTGTTTTTT.

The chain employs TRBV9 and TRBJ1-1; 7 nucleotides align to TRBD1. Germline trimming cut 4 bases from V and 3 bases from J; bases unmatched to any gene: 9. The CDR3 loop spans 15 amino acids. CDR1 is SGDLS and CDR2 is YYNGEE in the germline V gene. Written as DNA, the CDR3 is TGTGCCAGCAGCCTTATACAGGGGCATGACACTGAAGCTTTCTTT. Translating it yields CASSLIQGHDTEAFF.

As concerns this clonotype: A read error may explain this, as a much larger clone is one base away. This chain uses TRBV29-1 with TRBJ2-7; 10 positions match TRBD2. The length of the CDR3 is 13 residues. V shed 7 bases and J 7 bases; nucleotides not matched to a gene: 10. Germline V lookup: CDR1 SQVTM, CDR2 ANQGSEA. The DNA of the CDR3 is TGCAGCGCCTCCGGGACTAGCGTGGGGGAGCAGTACTTC. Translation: CSASGTSVGEQYF.

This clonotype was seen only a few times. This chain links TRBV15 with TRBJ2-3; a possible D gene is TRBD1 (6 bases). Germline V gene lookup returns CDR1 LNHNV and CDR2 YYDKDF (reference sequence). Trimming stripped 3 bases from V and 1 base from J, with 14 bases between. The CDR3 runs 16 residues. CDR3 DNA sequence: TGTGCCACCAGCAGGGCACAGGGCGTGGGCACAGATACGCAGTATTTT. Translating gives CATSRAQGVGTDTQYF.

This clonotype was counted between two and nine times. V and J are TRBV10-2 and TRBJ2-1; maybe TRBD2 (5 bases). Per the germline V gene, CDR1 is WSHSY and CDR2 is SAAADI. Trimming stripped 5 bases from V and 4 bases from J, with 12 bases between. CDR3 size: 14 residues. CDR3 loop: CASSRGTPYNEQFF. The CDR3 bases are TGCGCCAGCAGTCGGGGAACCCCTTACAATGAGCAGTTCTTC.

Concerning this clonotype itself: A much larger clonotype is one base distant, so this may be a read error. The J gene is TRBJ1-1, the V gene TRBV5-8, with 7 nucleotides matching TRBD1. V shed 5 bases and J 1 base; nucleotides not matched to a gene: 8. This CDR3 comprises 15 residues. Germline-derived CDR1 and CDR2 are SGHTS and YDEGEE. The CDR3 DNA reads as TGTGCCAGCAGTTATACCGGGACAGCGAACACTGAAGCTTTCTTT. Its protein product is CASSYTGTANTEAFF.

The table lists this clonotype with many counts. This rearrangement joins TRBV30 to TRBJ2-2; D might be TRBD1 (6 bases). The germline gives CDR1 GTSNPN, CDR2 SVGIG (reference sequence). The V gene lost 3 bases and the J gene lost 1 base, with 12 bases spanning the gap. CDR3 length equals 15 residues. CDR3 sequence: CAWRLKDRNTGELFF. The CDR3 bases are TGTGCCTGGAGGCTTAAGGACAGGAACACCGGGGAGCTGTTTTTT. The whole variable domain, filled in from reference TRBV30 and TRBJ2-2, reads SQTIHQWPATLVQPVGSPLSLECTVEGTSNPNLYWYRQAAGRGLQLLFYSVGIGQISSEVPQNLSASRPQDRQFILSSKKLLLSDSGFYLCAWRLKDRNTGELFFGEGSRLTVL.